This is a list of T cell receptor beta chains from one sample in a study of spatial heterogeneity in lung cancer. TCRdb re-called the 5' RACE reads through MiXCR, storing one row per CDR3 protein. The table records roughly 1,400 distinct CDR3 sequences, about 12% of them present only once. The sequences come from normal lung tissue next to the tumor, collected at surgery. The source of these receptors is a male donor with early-stage non-small cell lung cancer. Both conserved end residues are part of each CDR3. Fields, in order: V gene, D gene, clone size, J gene, CDR3 protein, CDR3 DNA. D genes are given only for firm matches. A row's size may be missing; if present it is once, few, many or a size class.

>TRBV2|.|medium-sized|TRBJ2-2
CASTMDGANTGELFF
TGTGCCAGCACTATGGACGGCGCGAACACCGGGGAGCTGTTTTTT
>TRBV29-1|.|large|TRBJ1-1
CSVDRNTEAFF
TGCAGCGTTGACAGGAACACTGAAGCTTTCTTT
>TRBV28|.|many|TRBJ1-5
CASSLRGQEPQHF
TGTGCCAGCAGTTTACGAGGTCAGGAGCCCCAGCATTTT
>TRBV12-5|TRBD1|medium-sized|TRBJ2-2
CASGAGGSGELFF
TGTGCTAGTGGCGCAGGGGGCTCCGGGGAGCTGTTTTTT
>TRBV28|.|many|TRBJ2-7
CASSYQRNPYEQYF
TGTGCCAGCAGTTATCAGCGTAACCCCTACGAGCAGTACTTC
>TRBV12-3/TRBV12-4|.|medium-sized|TRBJ1-1
CASGGARNTEAFF
TGTGCCAGCGGAGGGGCGCGGAACACTGAAGCTTTCTTT
>TRBV7-2|.|large|TRBJ1-3
CASSRNRVSGNTIYF
TGTGCCAGCAGCAGGAACAGGGTCTCTGGAAACACCATATATTTT
>TRBV6-1|TRBD1|medium-sized|TRBJ1-2
CASSEAGTGAYGYTF
TGTGCCAGCAGTGAAGCAGGGACAGGGGCCTATGGCTACACCTTC
>TRBV12-3/TRBV12-4|.|medium-sized|TRBJ2-7
CASSPFAFYEQYF
TGTGCCAGCAGCCCCTTTGCTTTCTACGAGCAGTACTTC
>TRBV7-2|.|medium-sized|TRBJ2-2
CASSFPVALAAGELFF
TGTGCCAGCAGCTTCCCGGTAGCCCTCGCCGCCGGGGAGCTGTTTTTT
>TRBV7-9|.|medium-sized|TRBJ1-5
CASSLGDNANQPQHF
TGTGCCAGCAGCCTTGGAGACAATGCCAATCAGCCCCAGCATTTT
>TRBV29-1|.|medium-sized|TRBJ1-1
CSVDLDAEAFF
TGCAGCGTGGACCTTGACGCTGAAGCTTTCTTT
>TRBV28|TRBD2|medium-sized|TRBJ2-5
CASSMYGRATQYF
TGTGCCAGCAGCATGTACGGGAGGGCGACCCAGTACTTC
>TRBV28|.|many|TRBJ2-3
CASNPGTDTQYF
TGTGCCAGCAACCCAGGCACAGATACGCAGTATTTT
>TRBV28|TRBD1|large|TRBJ2-5
CASRRQGEETQYF
TGTGCCAGCAGACGACAGGGGGAAGAGACCCAGTACTTC
>TRBV27|TRBD2|.|TRBJ2-7
CASANLGSGTWEQYF
TGTGCCAGCGCCAATCTGGGTAGCGGGACCTGGGAGCAGTACTTC
>TRBV12-3/TRBV12-4|TRBD1|medium-sized|TRBJ1-3
CASTSTGSFGNTIYF
TGTGCCAGCACCTCGACAGGGTCTTTTGGAAACACCATATATTTT
>TRBV20-1|TRBD2|few|TRBJ2-1
CSAWTSGSNEQFF
TGCAGTGCATGGACTAGCGGGAGTAATGAGCAGTTCTTC
>TRBV20-1|.|.|TRBJ1-1
CSATRSRAHTEAFF
TGTAGTGCTACCCGGTCGAGGGCGCACACTGAAGCTTTCTTT
>TRBV6-2/TRBV6-3|.|medium-sized|TRBJ2-7
CASTPGGHHYEQYF
TGTGCCAGCACCCCCGGGGGCCACCACTACGAGCAGTACTTC
>TRBV5-5|.|large|TRBJ1-1
CASSLNGRTEAFF
TGTGCCAGCAGCTTAAACGGGAGGACTGAAGCTTTCTTT
>TRBV4-1|.|large|TRBJ1-5
CASSQDSLGAGGRPQHF
TGCGCCAGCAGCCAAGACTCACTCGGGGCTGGGGGCAGGCCCCAGCATTTT
>TRBV6-2/TRBV6-3|TRBD1|medium-sized|TRBJ1-2
CASSYSTYRGPRYGYTF
TGTGCCAGCAGTTACTCGACGTACAGGGGACCAAGGTATGGCTACACCTTC
>TRBV7-9|.|large|TRBJ2-7
CASSLGPDYEQYF
TGTGCCAGCAGCTTGGGGCCAGACTACGAGCAGTACTTC
>TRBV2|.|medium-sized|TRBJ1-2
CASSELVGEGYTF
TGTGCCAGCAGTGAACTAGTAGGGGAAGGCTACACCTTC
>TRBV20-1|.|.|TRBJ2-3
CSAPRNSLQYF
TGCAGTGCCCCACGGAACTCCTTACAGTATTTT
>TRBV5-1|.|large|TRBJ2-3
CASSLSGEADTQYF
TGCGCCAGCAGCTTGTCGGGAGAGGCAGATACGCAGTATTTT
>TRBV6-4|.|large|TRBJ1-5
CASSEDNNQPQHF
TGTGCCAGCAGTGAGGACAACAATCAGCCCCAGCATTTT
>TRBV11-3|.|.|TRBJ2-3
CASSLDGVLTDTQYF
TGTGCCAGCAGCTTAGATGGGGTCCTAACAGATACGCAGTATTTT
>TRBV6-5|TRBD2|medium-sized|TRBJ2-5
CASSYGLAGVETQYF
TGTGCCAGCAGTTACGGGCTAGCGGGAGTTGAGACCCAGTACTTC
>TRBV28|TRBD1|medium-sized|TRBJ2-6
CASSPRQGHSTGANVLTF
TGTGCCAGCAGCCCAAGACAGGGTCACTCTACTGGGGCCAACGTCCTGACTTTC
>TRBV11-1|TRBD2|medium-sized|TRBJ2-4
CASSLNAASGHGNIQYF
TGTGCCAGCAGCTTGAATGCGGCTAGCGGGCATGGGAACATTCAGTACTTC
>TRBV28|.|medium-sized|TRBJ2-5
CASSLPALETQYF
TGTGCCAGCAGTCTCCCCGCCCTAGAGACCCAGTACTTC